This TCR beta chain originates from a study of control samples from healthy donors and cancer patients (TCRdb year 2020). The method behind the library was the immunoSEQ multiplex PCR assay. TCRdb stores this immuneACCESS table with in-frame sequences only. Part of the clones is absent; in the studies checked, under half of the shortfall reflects unresolved V genes, and no reason is known for the rest. This sample gives around 130,000 clones in total; under 95% of them show up just once. The ten largest make up around 7.9% of the sample. With regard to this clone: There is no known antigen for this receptor. The input lacks base qualities; no much larger clone sits a single base away.

From the germline V gene (reference sequence), CDR1 is LGHDT and CDR2 is YNNKEL. The CDR3 covers 13 residues, taking in both the cysteine and the phenylalanine. The read is trimmed to its CDR3 DNA, 39 bases read in frame from base 1. The junction shows trimming of 0 bases on V and 13 bases on J, and the gene matches do not reach 8 bases of it. This clonotype originated in a man younger than 35 in good health. The receptor chain draws on TRBV3-1 (or the pseudogene TRBV3-2) and TRBJ2-7, and TRBD2 matches 8 of the central bases. The material sequenced was blood. The bases read TGTGCCAGCAGCCAAGAAGGGCGGGAGGCAAGCTACTTC. It encodes CASSQEGREASYF.